Listed below are T cell receptor beta chains from one sample, sequenced in a study of CD8 T cells in Susac syndrome. TCRdb re-called the immunoSEQ multiplex PCR reads with MiXCR, one entry per CDR3 protein. The sample records about 400,000 distinct CDR3 sequences, around 85% being singletons. Sample: CD8+ T cells from PBMCs. These receptors were collected from a human donor with multiple sclerosis. CDR3s include the opening cysteine and the closing phenylalanine or tryptophan. Fields, in order: V gene, CDR3 length, clone size, J gene, D gene, CDR3 protein, CDR3 DNA. The D gene is left open where the match is weak. Rows give clone size only sometimes, using once, few, many, or a class for an expanded clone.

TRBV27,16,NA,TRBJ2-2,TRBD2,CASTLLAGGPTGELFF,TGTGCCAGCACCCTACTAGCGGGAGGGCCCACCGGGGAGCTGTTTTTT
TRBV6-1,13,NA,TRBJ1-1,NA,CASSQGPPTEAFF,TGTGCCAGCTCGCAGGGTCCCCCCACTGAAGCTTTCTTT
TRBV6-5,14,NA,TRBJ1-1,NA,CASSYSGGLSEAFF,TGTGCCAGCAGTTACTCCGGGGGATTATCTGAAGCTTTCTTT
TRBV27,13,NA,TRBJ2-1,NA,CASSPGLPREQFF,TGTGCCAGCAGTCCGGGACTCCCCCGAGAGCAGTTCTTC
TRBV5-5,15,NA,TRBJ1-2,NA,CASSLFETLAYGYTF,TGTGCCAGCAGCTTGTTCGAGACACTGGCTTATGGCTACACCTTC
TRBV6-6,15,NA,TRBJ2-3,NA,CASSYILQTSDTQYF,TGTGCCAGCAGTTACATTCTCCAGACTTCAGATACGCAGTATTTT
TRBV19,16,NA,TRBJ2-1,TRBD1,CASSSPGTGPYNEQFF,TGTGCCAGTAGTTCCCCCGGGACAGGGCCCTACAATGAGCAGTTCTTC
TRBV10-2,14,NA,TRBJ2-1,NA,CASIGDSSYNEQFF,TGCGCCAGCATAGGAGATAGCTCCTACAATGAGCAGTTCTTC
TRBV4-1,17,NA,TRBJ2-2,NA,CASSLYPPAQHTGELFF,TGCGCCAGCAGCCTGTATCCCCCCGCACAGCACACCGGGGAGCTGTTTTTT
TRBV28,16,NA,TRBJ2-3,NA,CASSFDPDVGTDTQYF,TGTGCCAGCAGTTTCGATCCCGATGTTGGCACAGATACGCAGTATTTT
TRBV7-9,15,once,TRBJ1-1,NA,CASSLGFRVQSEAFF,TGTGCCAGCAGCTTGGGTTTTCGGGTGCAGTCTGAAGCTTTCTTT
TRBV6-1,15,NA,TRBJ2-7,NA,CASSGDWTASYEQYF,TGTGCCAGCAGTGGAGACTGGACTGCCTCCTACGAGCAGTACTTC
TRBV7-2,16,NA,TRBJ2-1,NA,CASSLAQGPLYNEQFF,TGTGCCAGCAGCTTAGCCCAGGGTCCCCTCTACAATGAGCAGTTCTTC
TRBV15,19,NA,TRBJ2-1,TRBD1,CATSGPRMRQGIPYNEQFF,TGTGCCACCAGCGGTCCCAGAATGAGACAGGGAATTCCCTACAATGAGCAGTTCTTC
TRBV27,14,NA,TRBJ2-5,NA,CASSLTGPPETQYF,TGTGCCAGCAGTTTAACGGGCCCCCCGGAGACCCAGTACTTC
TRBV19,16,NA,TRBJ2-1,NA,CASSIAPGLGRSEQFF,TGTGCCAGTAGTATAGCCCCGGGCCTAGGGCGTAGTGAGCAGTTCTTC
TRBV12-3/TRBV12-4,18,few,TRBJ2-1,TRBD2,CASSLVGLAGFSYNEQFF,TGTGCCAGCAGTTTAGTAGGACTAGCGGGATTCTCCTACAATGAGCAGTTCTTC
TRBV7-9,15,NA,TRBJ2-7,NA,CASSASSRGHYEQYF,TGTGCCAGCAGCGCCTCTTCGCGGGGCCACTACGAGCAGTACTTC
TRBV6-5,14,NA,TRBJ1-1,NA,CASSYVGRGTEAFF,TGTGCCAGCAGTTACGTGGGCAGGGGCACTGAAGCTTTCTTT
TRBV4-1,17,once,TRBJ2-5,TRBD2,CASSQPGLAGQGDTQYF,TGCGCCAGCAGCCAACCGGGACTAGCGGGTCAGGGAGACACCCAGTACTTC
TRBV6-5,17,NA,TRBJ2-3,TRBD1,CASSYSANRGGTDTQYF,TGTGCCAGCAGTTACTCCGCGAACAGGGGCGGGACAGATACGCAGTATTTT
TRBV7-9,15,NA,TRBJ2-1,TRBD2,CASSLGGLGVDEQFF,TGTGCCAGCAGCTTAGGGGGACTAGGGGTCGATGAGCAGTTCTTC
TRBV15,16,NA,TRBJ2-2,TRBD1,CATSMREGADTGELFF,TGTGCCACCAGCATGCGTGAGGGGGCGGACACCGGGGAGCTGTTTTTT
TRBV20-1,16,NA,TRBJ1-1,TRBD1,CSARPRTGGMNTEAFF,TGCAGTGCTAGACCGAGGACAGGGGGTATGAACACTGAAGCTTTCTTT
TRBV12-5,14,NA,TRBJ1-1,TRBD1,CASGPQGMDTEAFF,TGTGCTAGTGGCCCACAGGGGATGGACACTGAAGCTTTCTTT
TRBV27,14,NA,TRBJ2-1,NA,CASSLSRTDNEQFF,TGTGCCAGCAGTTTATCTCGGACTGACAATGAGCAGTTCTTC
TRBV4-1,15,once,TRBJ2-7,NA,CASSQSDSASYEQYF,TGCGCCAGCAGCCAAAGTGACAGTGCCTCCTACGAGCAGTACTTC
TRBV18,14,NA,TRBJ1-2,TRBD1,CASSPRRDREGYTF,TGTGCCAGCTCACCTCGCCGGGACAGGGAGGGCTACACCTTC
TRBV27,16,once,TRBJ2-5,TRBD2,CASSRIAGETQETQYF,TGTGCCAGCAGTCGTATAGCGGGGGAGACCCAAGAGACCCAGTACTTC
TRBV15,15,NA,TRBJ1-2,NA,CATSRETGGGYGYTF,TGTGCCACCAGCAGAGAAACAGGAGGCGGCTATGGCTACACCTTC
TRBV4-1,19,NA,TRBJ2-1,NA,CASSQEGGPGNGDYNEQFF,TGCGCCAGCAGCCAAGAAGGGGGGCCGGGGAACGGGGACTACAATGAGCAGTTCTTC
TRBV5-6,14,NA,TRBJ1-1,NA,CASSLEHENTEAFF,TGTGCCAGCAGCTTGGAACACGAAAACACTGAAGCTTTCTTT
TRBV4-1,15,NA,TRBJ2-3,NA,CASSQERPSTDTQYF,TGCGCCAGCAGCCAAGAGAGGCCTAGCACAGATACGCAGTATTTT
TRBV5-1,15,NA,TRBJ2-2,NA,CASSLWAENTGELFF,TGCGCCAGCAGCTTGTGGGCAGAGAACACCGGGGAGCTGTTTTTT
TRBV28,14,NA,TRBJ2-7,TRBD2,CASSPGLVTYEQYF,TGTGCCAGCAGTCCGGGACTAGTTACCTACGAGCAGTACTTC
TRBV2,16,once,TRBJ2-3,NA,CASLKPGGTSTDTQYF,TGTGCCAGTCTAAAGCCGGGCGGGACTAGCACAGATACGCAGTATTTT
TRBV6-5,15,NA,TRBJ2-1,NA,CASSQIRDNSDEQFF,TGTGCCAGCAGTCAAATCCGGGACAACAGCGATGAGCAGTTCTTC
TRBV6-5,16,NA,TRBJ1-1,TRBD1,CASSSTAGGLNTEAFF,TGTGCCAGCAGTTCGACCGCAGGGGGCTTGAACACTGAAGCTTTCTTT
TRBV7-6,17,NA,TRBJ2-3,NA,CASSLFPEYRDGDTQYF,TGTGCCAGCAGCTTATTTCCCGAATACAGGGACGGGGATACGCAGTATTTT
TRBV20-1,16,NA,TRBJ2-2,TRBD2,CSARGPAGANTGELFF,TGCAGTGCTAGAGGGCCAGCGGGGGCGAACACCGGGGAGCTGTTTTTT
TRBV4-1,16,NA,TRBJ2-7,TRBD1,CASSHDRVVPDGEQYF,TGCGCCAGCAGCCATGACAGGGTCGTCCCAGATGGCGAGCAGTACTTC
TRBV14,14,few,TRBJ1-2,NA,CASSQDNRSDGYTF,TGTGCCAGCAGCCAAGATAATAGGTCAGATGGCTACACCTTC
TRBV5-4,16,once,TRBJ1-1,NA,CASSPTESGQGNEAFF,TGTGCCAGCAGCCCAACCGAAAGTGGGCAGGGAAATGAAGCTTTCTTT
TRBV3-1,14,NA,TRBJ1-1,NA,CASSQGGVNTEAFF,TGTGCCAGCAGCCAAGGGGGAGTGAACACTGAAGCTTTCTTT
TRBV12-3/TRBV12-4,13,NA,TRBJ1-2,NA,CASSFGRLEGYTF,TGTGCCAGCAGTTTTGGCCGGTTGGAGGGCTACACCTTC
TRBV24-1,13,NA,TRBJ2-1,TRBD1,CATSVGTGLEQFF,TGTGCCACCAGTGTCGGGACAGGCCTTGAGCAGTTCTTC